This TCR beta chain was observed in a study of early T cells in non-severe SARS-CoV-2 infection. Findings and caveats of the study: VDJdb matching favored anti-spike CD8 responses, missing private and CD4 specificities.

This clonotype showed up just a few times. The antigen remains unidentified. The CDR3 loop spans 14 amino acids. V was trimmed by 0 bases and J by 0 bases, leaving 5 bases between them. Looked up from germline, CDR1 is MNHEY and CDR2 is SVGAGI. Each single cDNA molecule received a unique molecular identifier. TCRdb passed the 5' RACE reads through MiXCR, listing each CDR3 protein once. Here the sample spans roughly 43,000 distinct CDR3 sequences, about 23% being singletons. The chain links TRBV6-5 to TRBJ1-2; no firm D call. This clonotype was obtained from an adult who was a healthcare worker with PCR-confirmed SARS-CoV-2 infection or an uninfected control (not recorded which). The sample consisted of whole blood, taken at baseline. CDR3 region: CASSYSPANYGYTF. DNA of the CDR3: TGTGCCAGCAGTTACTCGCCCGCTAACTATGGCTACACCTTC.